What follows are 15 T cell receptor beta chains derived from one specimen sequenced in a study of OX40 agonist ivuxolimab in advanced cancers. Measured with immunoSEQ multiplex PCR; TCRdb has only the in-frame clones, and not every one. Of around 21,000 clones in the sample, around 82% are singletons; the top ten hold about an eighth. The sample here was CD4+ or CD8+ T cells sorted from blood, taken in a trial of the OX40 agonist ivuxolimab. The receptors derive from an adult with an advanced solid tumor such as melanoma, head and neck, liver or kidney cancer.

This chain joins TRBV27 and TRBJ1-1; D may be TRBD1 (6 bases). This CDR3 is 17 amino acids long. Trimming shortened V by 2 bases and J by 5 bases, and 21 bases separated the two germline ends. The germline V gene has CDR1 MNHEY and CDR2 SMNVEV (reference sequence). CDR3 DNA sequence: TGTGCCAGCAGTTTAGTGAGCAGGGGTCGGTATGGGACTGAAGCTTTCTTT. It codes for CASSLVSRGRYGTEAFF.

V and J are TRBV5-1 and TRBJ2-7; no reliable D call. The germline V and J ends were trimmed by 0 bases and 3 bases, with 7 bases remaining between them. This CDR3 is 13 amino acids long. Germline values: CDR1 SGHRS, CDR2 YFSETQ. The CDR3 protein is CASSLENNYEQYF. The CDR3 coding sequence is TGCGCCAGCAGCTTGGAGAACAACTACGAGCAGTACTTC.

In its sample, this clone is medium-sized (0.01 to 0.1%). This chain joins TRBV19 and TRBJ1-2; D is undetermined. Germline CDR1 and CDR2: LNHDA and SQIVND (reference sequence). Trimming stripped 5 bases from V and 5 bases from J, with 21 bases between. This CDR3 contains 16 residues. CDR3 DNA: TGTGCCAGTAGTCCATTCTCTGGCACCTCGCATTATGGCTACACCTTC. Protein product: CASSPFSGTSHYGYTF.

The CDR3 reads CASRRGWNQPQHF. CDR3 DNA sequence: TGTGCCAGCAGACGGGGCTGGAATCAGCCCCAGCATTTT. V is TRBV6-1 and J is TRBJ1-5, with D possibly being TRBD1 (5 bases). This CDR3 contains 13 residues. Germline assignment: CDR1 MNHNS and CDR2 SASEGT. V was clipped by 6 bases and J by 4 bases, with 10 bases between them.

The chain recombines TRBV4-1 with TRBJ1-2; D is possibly TRBD1 (6 bases). Germline CDR1 MGHRA, CDR2 YSYEKL. The CDR3 extends over 15 amino acids. Deletions cut 2 bases from V and 3 bases from J, with 13 bases between. The CDR3 nucleotides are TGCGCCAGCAGCCAATTCGGGGGCGCGCACTATGGCTACACCTTC. Its translation: CASSQFGGAHYGYTF.

The rearrangement joins TRBV27 to TRBJ1-1; D might be TRBD1 (5 bases). The V and J ends lost 5 bases and 0 bases respectively, with 19 bases between them. The CDR3 spans 17 residues. In germline, CDR1 is MNHEY, CDR2 SMNVEV (reference sequence). Here the CDR3 DNA reads TGTGCCAGCAGTCCCCAAAAGGCAGGGCGCCTGAACACTGAAGCTTTCTTT. This encodes CASSPQKAGRLNTEAFF.

The J gene is TRBJ1-5, the V gene TRBV13; 7 bases map to TRBD1. Germline loops: CDR1 PRHDT, CDR2 FYEKMQ (reference sequence). V shed 5 bases, J shed 13 bases, and the junction held 11 bases outside the gene matches. The CDR3 is 13 amino acids. CDR3 sequence reads: CASSQQITGVQHF. CDR3 DNA: TGTGCCAGCAGCCAACAGATTACAGGGGTTCAGCATTTT.

The V gene is TRBV6-5, the J gene TRBJ2-7; tentatively, D is TRBD2 (5 bases). The CDR3 spans 12 residues. Germline V gives CDR1 MNHEY, CDR2 SVGAGI. Deletions cut 5 bases from V and 2 bases from J, with 7 bases between. The CDR3 spells CASSHGTYEQYF. CDR3 coding DNA: TGTGCCAGCAGTCACGGGACCTACGAGCAGTACTTC.

This clone is medium-sized (0.01 to 0.1%) by share. V is TRBV18 and J is TRBJ2-6; D call uncertain. Germline CDR1 is KGHSH and CDR2 is LQKENI. Trimming shortened V by 0 bases and J by 4 bases, and 10 bases separated the two germline ends. This CDR3 spans 16 amino acids. DNA for the CDR3: TGTGCCAGCTCACCACCGACCGGCAAGGGGGCCAACGTCCTGACTTTC. Translation: CASSPPTGKGANVLTF. Drawing the rest from reference TRBV18 and TRBJ2-6, the complete variable domain is NAGVMQNPRHLVRRRGQEARLRCSPMKGHSHVYWYRQLPEEGLKFMVYLQKENIIDESGMPKERFSAEFPKEGPSILRIQQVVRGDSAAYFCASSPPTGKGANVLTFGAGSRLTVL.

This chain uses TRBV6-4 with TRBJ2-7; maybe TRBD2 (5 bases). The CDR3 is 13 residues long. The germline V and J ends were trimmed by 10 bases and 4 bases, with 17 bases remaining between them. Germline V gives CDR1 MRHNA, CDR2 SNTAGT. CDR3 loop: CATPLLRGYEQYF. The CDR3 region has the DNA TGTGCCACCCCCCTTCTGAGAGGGTACGAGCAGTACTTC.

The V gene is TRBV4-1, the J gene TRBJ1-5; D is unresolved. The length of the CDR3 is 17 residues. Germline lookup yields CDR1 MGHRA and CDR2 YSYEKL. With 2 bases removed from V and 1 base from J, the gap between germline ends came to 15 bases. CDR3 protein: CASSQSDGIESNQPQHF. The CDR3 region has the DNA TGCGCCAGCAGCCAATCGGACGGGATCGAAAGCAATCAGCCCCAGCATTTT.

This chain uses TRBV5-4 with TRBJ2-1; 8 bases are a match to TRBD2. The germline V gene encodes CDR1 SGHNT and CDR2 YYREEE (reference sequence). The CDR3 has 17 residues. V shed 3 bases and J 0 bases; nucleotides not matched to a gene: 8. Here the CDR3 DNA reads TGTGCCAGCAGCTACCGTCGACTAGCGCTCTCCTACAATGAGCAGTTCTTC. Protein: CASSYRRLALSYNEQFF.

The CDR3 region has the DNA TGTGCCAGCAGTCCCCATGACAGGGAGGGAGAGACCCAGTACTTC. Translating it yields CASSPHDREGETQYF. The V and J genes are TRBV6-5 and TRBJ2-5, with D possibly being TRBD1 or TRBD2 (7 bases each). V gave up 5 bases and J gave up 4 bases, with 17 bases separating them. The V gene's germline CDR1 is MNHEY and CDR2 SVGAGI. The length of the CDR3 is 15 residues.

CDR3 sequence: CASSDSGGSGELFF. The CDR3 bases are TGTGCCAGCAGTGACTCAGGAGGGTCCGGGGAGCTGTTTTTT. The chain employs TRBV6-4 and TRBJ2-2; D possibly corresponds to TRBD2 (6 bases). The CDR3 consists of 14 residues. V was cut by 0 bases and J by 6 bases, with 8 bases left in between. The germline V gene has CDR1 MRHNA and CDR2 SNTAGT.

The J gene is TRBJ2-5, the V gene TRBV29-1; D remains unclear. Germline assignment: CDR1 SQVTM and CDR2 ANQGSEA. V was pared by 4 bases and J by 5 bases, with 17 bases between. The CDR3 loop spans 14 amino acids. Here the CDR3 DNA reads TGCAGCGTTGTAAGGATGGATGGGGTGGAGACCCAGTACTTC. It is translated as CSVVRMDGVETQYF.